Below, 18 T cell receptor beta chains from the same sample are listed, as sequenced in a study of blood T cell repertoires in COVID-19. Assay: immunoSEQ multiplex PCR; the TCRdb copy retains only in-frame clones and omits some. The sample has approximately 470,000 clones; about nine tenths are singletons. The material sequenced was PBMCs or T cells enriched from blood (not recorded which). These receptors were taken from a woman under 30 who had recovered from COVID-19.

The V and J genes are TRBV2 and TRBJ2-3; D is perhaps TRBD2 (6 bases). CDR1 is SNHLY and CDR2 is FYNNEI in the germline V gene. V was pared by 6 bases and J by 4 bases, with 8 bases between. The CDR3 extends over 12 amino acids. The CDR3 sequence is CASRGRPDTQYF. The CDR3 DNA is TGTGCCAGCAGAGGGAGGCCAGATACGCAGTATTTT.

The CDR3 nucleotides are TGTGCCAGCCGGAGGGGGGGACAGCCCCAGCATTTT. This gives the protein CASRRGGQPQHF. The V call is TRBV12-3 or TRBV12-4, the J call TRBJ1-5; TRBD1 is a possible D gene (6 bases). The CDR3 length is 12 residues. The V end lost 8 bases, the J end lost 7 bases, and 12 bases lay between the germline ends.

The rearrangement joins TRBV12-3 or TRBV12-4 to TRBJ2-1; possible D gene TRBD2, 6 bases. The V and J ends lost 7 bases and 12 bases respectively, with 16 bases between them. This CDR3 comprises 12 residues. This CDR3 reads CASIGRDGGQFF. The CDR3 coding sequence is TGTGCCAGCATAGGGAGAGACGGGGGGCAGTTCTTC.

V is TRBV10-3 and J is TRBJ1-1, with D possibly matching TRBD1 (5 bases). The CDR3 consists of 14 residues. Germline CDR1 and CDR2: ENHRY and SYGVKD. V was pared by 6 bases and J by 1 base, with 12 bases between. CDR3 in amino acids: CAIRDGQPNTEAFF. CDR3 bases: TGTGCCATCAGAGACGGACAACCGAACACTGAAGCTTTCTTT.

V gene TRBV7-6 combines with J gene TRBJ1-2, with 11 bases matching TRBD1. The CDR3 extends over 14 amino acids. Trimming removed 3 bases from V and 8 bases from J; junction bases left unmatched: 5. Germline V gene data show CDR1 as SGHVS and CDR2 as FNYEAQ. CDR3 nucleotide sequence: TGTGCCAGCAGCTTTGGGGGACAGGGGGAAGGCTACACCTTC. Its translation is CASSFGGQGEGYTF.

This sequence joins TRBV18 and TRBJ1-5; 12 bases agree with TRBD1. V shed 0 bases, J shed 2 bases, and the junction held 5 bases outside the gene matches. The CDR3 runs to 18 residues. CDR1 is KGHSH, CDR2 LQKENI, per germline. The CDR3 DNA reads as TGTGCCAGCTCACCACCGATGGGACAGGGGGCTGGCAATCAGCCCCAGCATTTT. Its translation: CASSPPMGQGAGNQPQHF. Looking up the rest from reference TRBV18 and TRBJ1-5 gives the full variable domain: NAGVMQNPRHLVRRRGQEARLRCSPMKGHSHVYWYRQLPEEGLKFMVYLQKENIIDESGMPKERFSAEFPKEGPSILRIQQVVRGDSAAYFCASSPPMGQGAGNQPQHFGDGTRLSIL.

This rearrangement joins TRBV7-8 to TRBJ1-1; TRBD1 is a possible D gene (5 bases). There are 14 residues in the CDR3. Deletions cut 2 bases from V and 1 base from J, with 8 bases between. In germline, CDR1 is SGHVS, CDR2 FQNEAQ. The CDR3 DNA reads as TGTGCCAGCAGCTTAATAGGGGCGAACACTGAAGCTTTCTTT. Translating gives CASSLIGANTEAFF.

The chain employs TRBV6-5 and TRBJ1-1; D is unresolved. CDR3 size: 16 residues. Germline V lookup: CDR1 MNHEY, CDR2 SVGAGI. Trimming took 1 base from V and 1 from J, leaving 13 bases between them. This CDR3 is CASSYFRSTENTEAFF. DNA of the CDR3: TGTGCCAGCAGTTACTTTCGAAGCACAGAGAACACTGAAGCTTTCTTT.

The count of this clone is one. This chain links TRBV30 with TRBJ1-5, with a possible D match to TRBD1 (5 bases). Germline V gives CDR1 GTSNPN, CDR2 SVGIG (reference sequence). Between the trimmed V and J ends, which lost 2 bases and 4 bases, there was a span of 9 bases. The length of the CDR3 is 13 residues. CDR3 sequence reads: CAWSLTGNQPQHF. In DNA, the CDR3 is TGTGCCTGGAGTCTTACAGGTAATCAGCCCCAGCATTTT.

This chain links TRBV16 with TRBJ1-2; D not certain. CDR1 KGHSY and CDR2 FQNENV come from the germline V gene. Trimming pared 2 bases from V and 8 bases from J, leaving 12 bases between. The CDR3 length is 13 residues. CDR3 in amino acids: CASSQGPGQGYTF. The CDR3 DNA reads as TGTGCCAGCAGCCAAGGGCCAGGTCAAGGCTACACCTTC. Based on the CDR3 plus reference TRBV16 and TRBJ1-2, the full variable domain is GEEVAQTPKHLVRGEGQKAKLYCAPIKGHSYVFWYQQVLKNEFKFLISFQNENVFDETGMPKERFSAKCLPNSPCSLEIQATKLEDSAVYFCASSQGPGQGYTFGSGTRLTVV.

DNA for the CDR3: TGTGCCAGTAGTTCCTCCGGGACAGGGGTTGCTGGCTACACCTTC. The encoded protein is CASSSSGTGVAGYTF. This chain uses TRBV19 with TRBJ1-2; 10 nucleotides line up with TRBD1. Germline V gene lookup returns CDR1 LNHDA and CDR2 SQIVND (reference sequence). V was clipped by 5 bases and J by 7 bases; unmatched bases: 10. The CDR3 has 15 amino acids.

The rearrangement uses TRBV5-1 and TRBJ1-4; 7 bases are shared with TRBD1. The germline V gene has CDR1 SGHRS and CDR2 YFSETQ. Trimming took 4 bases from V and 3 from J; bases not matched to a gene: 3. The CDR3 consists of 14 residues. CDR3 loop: CASSPGQPNEKLFF. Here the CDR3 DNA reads TGCGCCAGCAGCCCGGGACAGCCTAATGAAAAACTGTTTTTT.

CDR3 protein: CASRDRGTLNTEAFF. CDR3 nucleotides: TGTGCCAGCAGGGACAGGGGGACATTGAACACTGAAGCTTTCTTT. The chain couples TRBV6-5 to TRBJ1-1; TRBD1 matches at 10 bases. This CDR3 contains 15 residues. With V trimmed by 6 bases and J by 0 bases, 4 bases remained unmatched. Germline assignment: CDR1 MNHEY and CDR2 SVGAGI.

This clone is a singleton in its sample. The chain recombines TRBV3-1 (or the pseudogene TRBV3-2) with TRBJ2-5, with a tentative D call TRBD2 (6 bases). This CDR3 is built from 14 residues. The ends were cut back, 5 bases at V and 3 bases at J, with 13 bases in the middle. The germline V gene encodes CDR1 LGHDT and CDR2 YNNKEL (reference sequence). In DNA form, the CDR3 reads TGTGCCAGCAGCTCTAGCGTAGTGGAAGAGACCCAGTACTTC. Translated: CASSSSVVEETQYF.

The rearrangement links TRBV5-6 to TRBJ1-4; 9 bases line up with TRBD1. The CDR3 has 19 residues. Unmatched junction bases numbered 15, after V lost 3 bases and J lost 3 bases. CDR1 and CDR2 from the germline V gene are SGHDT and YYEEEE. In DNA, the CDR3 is TGTGCCAGCAGCTGGGGTGGGACAGGGAGATTTTGGCCTAATGAAAAACTGTTTTTT. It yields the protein CASSWGGTGRFWPNEKLFF.

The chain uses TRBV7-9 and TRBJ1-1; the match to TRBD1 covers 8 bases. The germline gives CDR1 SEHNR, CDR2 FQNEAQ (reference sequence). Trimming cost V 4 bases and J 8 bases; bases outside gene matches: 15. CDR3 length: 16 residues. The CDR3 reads CASSSEGHRGEGEAFF. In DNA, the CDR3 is TGTGCCAGCAGCTCCGAGGGCCACAGGGGGGAGGGGGAAGCTTTCTTT. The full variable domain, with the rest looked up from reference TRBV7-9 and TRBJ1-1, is DTGVSQNPRHKITKRGQNVTFRCDPISEHNRLYWYRQTLGQGPEFLTYFQNEAQLEKSRLLSDRFSAERPKGSFSTLEIQRTEQGDSAMYLCASSSEGHRGEGEAFFGQGTRLTVV.

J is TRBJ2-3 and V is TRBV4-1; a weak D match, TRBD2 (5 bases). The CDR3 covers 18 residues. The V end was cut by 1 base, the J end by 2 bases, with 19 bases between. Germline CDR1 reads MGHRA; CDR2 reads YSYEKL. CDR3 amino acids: CASSQGWTGLLFTDTQYF. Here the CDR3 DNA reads TGCGCCAGCAGCCAAGGGTGGACTGGCCTTCTCTTCACAGATACGCAGTATTTT.

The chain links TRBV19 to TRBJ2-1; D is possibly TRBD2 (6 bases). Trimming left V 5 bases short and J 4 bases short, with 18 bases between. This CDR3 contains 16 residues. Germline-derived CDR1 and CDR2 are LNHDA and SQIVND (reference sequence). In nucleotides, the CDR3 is TGTGCCAGTAGTCGGACCGGGACTTACTTATACAATGAGCAGTTCTTC. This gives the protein CASSRTGTYLYNEQFF.